The next 19 T cell receptor beta chains were all read from a single sample in a study of cytomegalovirus exposure and HLA in healthy donors. 13 Jbeta primers and 60 Vbeta primers were used for the PCR. Produced via immunoSEQ multiplex PCR; TCRdb's table is partial and in-frame only. The sample lists about 150,000 clones; about 80% were seen once. The sequencing input was PBMCs. The receptor source for this set is a woman in her fifties or sixties in good health and CMV-seropositive.

The gene calls are TRBV7-9 and TRBJ2-1; D is undetermined. Trimming stripped 8 bases from V and 5 bases from J, with 4 bases between. Germline V gives CDR1 SEHNR, CDR2 FQNEAQ (reference sequence). The CDR3 runs 10 residues. The CDR3 DNA is TGTGCCAGCCGTGACAATGAGCAGTTCTTC. Amino acid sequence: CASRDNEQFF.

The chain uses TRBV4-3 and TRBJ1-2; D remains ambiguous. CDR1 LGHNA and CDR2 YSLEER come from the germline V gene. The CDR3 is made up of 14 amino acids. Trimming removed 4 bases from V and 8 bases from J, with 17 bases in between. The DNA of the CDR3 is TGCGCCAGCAGCCTCAGTGCTACAGATCGGGGCTACACCTTC. It translates to CASSLSATDRGYTF.

The chain links TRBV6-5 to TRBJ1-2; 8 nucleotides agree with TRBD1. The CDR3 is 14 residues long. Germline V gene data show CDR1 as MNHEY and CDR2 as SVGAGI. V shed 6 bases, J shed 8 bases, and the junction held 11 bases outside the gene matches. CDR3 loop: CASSRDRTTIGYTF. The DNA of the CDR3 is TGTGCCAGCAGCCGGGACAGGACAACTATAGGCTACACCTTC.

The V call is TRBV29-1, the J call TRBJ2-1; D is unclear. The CDR3 totals 11 residues. V gave up 3 bases and J gave up 4 bases, with 4 bases separating them. CDR1 and CDR2 from the germline V gene are SQVTM and ANQGSEA. Written as DNA, the CDR3 is TGCAGCGTTGACGGGTACAATGAGCAGTTCTTC. It translates to CSVDGYNEQFF.

CDR3 DNA: TGTGCCAGCACTAAAGGACAGGGGGCATTTGGCTACACCTTC. Translating gives CASTKGQGAFGYTF. The rearrangement joins TRBV6-5 to TRBJ1-2, with 11 bases that match TRBD1. After removal of 7 bases from V and 7 bases from J, the junction contained 8 bases not matched to a gene. CDR3 length: 14 residues. CDR1 is MNHEY, CDR2 SVGAGI, per germline.

The chain carries TRBV6-6 and TRBJ1-1, with unresolved D. V was cut by 2 bases and J by 2 bases, with 9 bases left in between. CDR1 is MNHNY and CDR2 is SVGAGI in the germline V gene (reference sequence). The CDR3 is 14 amino acids. CDR3 in amino acids: CASSYLATNTEAFF. The CDR3 DNA is TGTGCCAGCAGTTACCTGGCAACAAACACTGAAGCTTTCTTT.

The chain combines TRBV7-6 with TRBJ2-1, with 13 bases matching TRBD2. The germline CDR1 and CDR2 sequences are SGHVS and FNYEAQ. Trimming at V came to 4 bases and at J to 6 bases, leaving 3 bases not matched to a gene. The length of the CDR3 is 15 residues. CDR3 bases: TGTGCCAGCAGCTGGACTAGCGGGGGTGGCAATGAGCAGTTCTTC. Translated, it gives CASSWTSGGGNEQFF.

The V call is TRBV18, the J call TRBJ1-2, with 9 bases lining up with TRBD1. With 0 bases clipped from V and 4 bases from J, the junction kept 6 bases outside the gene matches. The CDR3 has 16 residues. Per germline, CDR1 KGHSH and CDR2 LQKENI. CDR3 DNA: TGTGCCAGCTCACCACCTTCCTTACAGGGGGCCTATGGCTACACCTTC. Translation gives CASSPPSLQGAYGYTF.

The V gene is TRBV5-1, the J gene TRBJ2-2; TRBD1 matches at 7 bases. With 4 bases clipped from V and 0 bases from J, the junction kept 3 bases outside the gene matches. The CDR3 is 15 amino acids. In germline, CDR1 is SGHRS, CDR2 YFSETQ. CDR3 in DNA: TGCGCCAGCAGCGGGACAGTCGCGAACACCGGGGAGCTGTTTTTT. Its protein product is CASSGTVANTGELFF.

The chain links TRBV4-2 to TRBJ2-7; 10 nucleotides align to TRBD2. Germline CDR1 is LGHNA and CDR2 is YNFKEQ. This CDR3 is 15 amino acids long. V trimming: 0 bases; J trimming: 4 bases; junction bases outside the gene matches: 3. The CDR3 bases are TGTGCCAGCAGCCAAGAAACTAGCGGGGTTTACGAGCAGTACTTC. Its translation: CASSQETSGVYEQYF.

A few counts support this clone. The chain has TRBV5-1 and TRBJ1-6, with 7 bases fitting TRBD1. Germline V gene sequence: CDR1 SGHRS, CDR2 YFSETQ. V lost 0 bases to trimming and J lost 10 bases; unmatched junction nucleotides: 4. The CDR3 contains 14 residues. In DNA form, the CDR3 reads TGCGCCAGCAGCTTGGAACAGGGGAGGTCACCCCTCCACTTT. It translates to CASSLEQGRSPLHF.

The chain couples TRBV7-9 to TRBJ2-4; D call uncertain. Germline CDR1 and CDR2: SEHNR and FQNEAQ (reference sequence). The ends were cut back, 4 bases at V and 6 bases at J, with 10 bases in the middle. The CDR3 length is 13 residues. In DNA, the CDR3 is TGTGCCAGCAGCTCACAAAAAAGAAACATTCAGTACTTC. It translates to CASSSQKRNIQYF.

The chain couples TRBV5-1 to TRBJ2-2; D is possibly TRBD1 (6 bases). The germline CDR1 and CDR2 sequences are SGHRS and YFSETQ. CDR3 length equals 15 residues. The V end was cut by 4 bases, the J end by 6 bases, with 16 bases between. In nucleotides, the CDR3 is TGCGCCAGCAGCCCGGAGGTACAGGGCGCCGGGGAGCTGTTTTTT. Translating it yields CASSPEVQGAGELFF.

The chain uses TRBV21-1 and TRBJ2-7; the D segment call TRBD2 is taken from the table without a DNA check. TRBV21-1 constitutes a pseudogene. The CDR3 loop spans 15 amino acids. The CDR3 loop is CASSKPKPHSYEQYF. CDR3 DNA sequence: TGTGCCAGCAGCAAACCCAAGCCCCACTCCTACGAGCAGTACTTC.

The CDR3 DNA reads TGTGCCAGCAGCTTAACCAGGGGCTCTGGGGCCAACGTCCTGACTTTC. Protein product: CASSLTRGSGANVLTF. The chain links TRBV7-3 to TRBJ2-6; D perhaps matches TRBD1 (6 bases). The CDR3 is 16 amino acids. Trimming pared 0 bases from V and 0 bases from J, leaving 6 bases between. Germline V gene sequence: CDR1 SGHTA, CDR2 FQGTGA.

The V gene is TRBV19, the J gene TRBJ1-2, with no clear D. This CDR3 is 16 amino acids long. Trimming stripped 4 bases from V and 8 bases from J, with 23 bases between. From germline, CDR1 is LNHDA and CDR2 SQIVND (reference sequence). The CDR3 protein is CASSSPASSRRGGYTF. Written as DNA, the CDR3 is TGTGCCAGTAGTAGCCCGGCCTCGTCTCGACGCGGGGGCTACACCTTC.

The V and J genes are TRBV4-3 and TRBJ1-2, with unresolved D. The length of the CDR3 is 15 residues. V shed 1 base and J shed 8 bases, with 17 bases lying between them. Looked up from germline, CDR1 is LGHNA and CDR2 is YSLEER. The CDR3 loop is CASSQVTFSTDGYTF. CDR3 coding DNA: TGCGCCAGCAGCCAAGTAACCTTTAGCACCGACGGCTACACCTTC.

In this sample, this clone turned up once. This sequence joins TRBV15 and TRBJ2-3; 9 bases align to TRBD1. After removal of 8 bases from V and 4 bases from J, the junction contained 4 bases not matched to a gene. The CDR3 loop spans 13 amino acids. The germline CDR1 and CDR2 sequences are LNHNV and YYDKDF (reference sequence). The CDR3 nucleotides read TGTGCCACCGGAGACAGGGGGGCAGATACGCAGTATTTT. The encoded protein is CATGDRGADTQYF.

The rearrangement uses TRBV29-1 and TRBJ1-2; D is perhaps TRBD1 (5 bases). V gave up 6 bases and J gave up 8 bases, with 16 bases separating them. The CDR3 is 12 residues long. The V gene's germline CDR1 is SQVTM and CDR2 ANQGSEA. Written as DNA, the CDR3 is TGCAGCGTGGAGCAGGGAGGTAGAGGCTACACCTTC. Its translation: CSVEQGGRGYTF.